This T cell receptor (beta chain) was recorded in a study of OX40 agonist ivuxolimab in advanced cancers. For context, the study as a whole: Ivuxolimab was a fully human IgG2 agonistic monoclonal antibody targeting the costimulatory receptor OX40 (CD134). The paper covers the monotherapy dose-escalation part of the phase I ivuxolimab trial, which included N ≈ 50 patients. Patients were allowed to have had prior anti-PD-1, anti-PD-L1 or anti-CTLA-4 therapy, and approximately 41% of the dose-escalation patients had previously received checkpoint inhibitors. Of the approximately 53 patients in dose escalation, about 20 had hepatocellular carcinoma, around 15 had melanoma, 9 had renal cell carcinoma and 9 had head and neck cancer. Partial responses were achieved by three dose-escalation patients, of whom one had hepatocellular carcinoma and two had cutaneous melanoma. The point of sequencing TCRbeta in the periphery was to test whether ivuxolimab changed TCR sequence diversity and drove clonal T-cell expansion. Intravenous ivuxolimab was administered to patients every 2 weeks at six dose levels: 0.01, 0.1, 0.3, 1.5, 3 and 10 mg/kg. In the dose-escalation cohort, nearly 85% of patients were male, and the mean age was approximately 60 years with a range of roughly 20 to 85.

The paper's findings and limits, for the study overall: At doses of 0.1 to 3.0 mg/kg, clonal expansion of both CD4+ and CD8+ T cells in blood was seen between baseline and week 6. The antigen specificity of the peripheral T cells that underwent clonal expansion was not determined. In the 0.1-3.0 mg/kg groups, partial responders were among the patients with the lowest normalized peripheral clonal expansion, particularly in CD8+ T cells. Low levels of normalized T-cell clonal expansion were also seen in some nonresponding patients. After ivuxolimab, expanded clones were on average more numerous among CD8+ T cells than among CD4+ T cells.

The trial excluded patients who had a history of autoimmune disease or who were on systemic immunosuppression. Peripheral blood for TCR sequencing was collected from all dose cohorts at baseline, on cycle 4 day 1, and on cycle 7 day 1. The samples were drawn from a first-in-human, open-label, multicenter phase I dose-escalation trial of ivuxolimab. The trial enrolled adults with locally advanced or metastatic head and neck squamous cell, hepatocellular, melanoma or renal cell carcinoma. Before TCR sequencing, CD4+ T cells and CD8+ T cells were sorted from peripheral blood as separate populations. With regard to this clone: Its specific antigen is unknown. No quality values exist for individual bases; no much larger clone is one base distant.

Genomic DNA was isolated from the sorted cells so that the TCRbeta CDR3 region could be sequenced. TCRbeta CDR3 regions were sequenced using the immunoSEQ Assay. TCRdb holds this immuneACCESS table with in-frame rearrangements only. Some clones are missing; in checked studies, unresolved V genes explain under half, and the rest has no known cause. The sample table holds around 76,000 clones, of which about 85% were seen once. Roughly 8% of the sample comes from the top ten. The sequencing here drew on CD4+ or CD8+ T cells sorted from blood, taken in a trial of the OX40 agonist ivuxolimab. The clonotype comes from an adult with an advanced solid tumor such as melanoma, head and neck, liver or kidney cancer.

The sequence in DNA is TGTGCCAGCAGCTTGGCCGGTAGCGGGAGTGAGACCCAGTACTTC. This codes for CASSLAGSGSETQYF. Here the chain combines TRBV5-5 and TRBJ2-5, with TRBD2 matching 9 junction bases. From the cysteine up to the phenylalanine, the CDR3 has a length of 15 residues. Solely the CDR3 DNA is kept, with 45 bases framed from the first base. V is cut back by 0 bases and J by 5 bases, with 5 bases in the junction unmatched. As encoded in the germline V gene (reference sequence), CDR1 is SGHKS while CDR2 is YYEKEE.